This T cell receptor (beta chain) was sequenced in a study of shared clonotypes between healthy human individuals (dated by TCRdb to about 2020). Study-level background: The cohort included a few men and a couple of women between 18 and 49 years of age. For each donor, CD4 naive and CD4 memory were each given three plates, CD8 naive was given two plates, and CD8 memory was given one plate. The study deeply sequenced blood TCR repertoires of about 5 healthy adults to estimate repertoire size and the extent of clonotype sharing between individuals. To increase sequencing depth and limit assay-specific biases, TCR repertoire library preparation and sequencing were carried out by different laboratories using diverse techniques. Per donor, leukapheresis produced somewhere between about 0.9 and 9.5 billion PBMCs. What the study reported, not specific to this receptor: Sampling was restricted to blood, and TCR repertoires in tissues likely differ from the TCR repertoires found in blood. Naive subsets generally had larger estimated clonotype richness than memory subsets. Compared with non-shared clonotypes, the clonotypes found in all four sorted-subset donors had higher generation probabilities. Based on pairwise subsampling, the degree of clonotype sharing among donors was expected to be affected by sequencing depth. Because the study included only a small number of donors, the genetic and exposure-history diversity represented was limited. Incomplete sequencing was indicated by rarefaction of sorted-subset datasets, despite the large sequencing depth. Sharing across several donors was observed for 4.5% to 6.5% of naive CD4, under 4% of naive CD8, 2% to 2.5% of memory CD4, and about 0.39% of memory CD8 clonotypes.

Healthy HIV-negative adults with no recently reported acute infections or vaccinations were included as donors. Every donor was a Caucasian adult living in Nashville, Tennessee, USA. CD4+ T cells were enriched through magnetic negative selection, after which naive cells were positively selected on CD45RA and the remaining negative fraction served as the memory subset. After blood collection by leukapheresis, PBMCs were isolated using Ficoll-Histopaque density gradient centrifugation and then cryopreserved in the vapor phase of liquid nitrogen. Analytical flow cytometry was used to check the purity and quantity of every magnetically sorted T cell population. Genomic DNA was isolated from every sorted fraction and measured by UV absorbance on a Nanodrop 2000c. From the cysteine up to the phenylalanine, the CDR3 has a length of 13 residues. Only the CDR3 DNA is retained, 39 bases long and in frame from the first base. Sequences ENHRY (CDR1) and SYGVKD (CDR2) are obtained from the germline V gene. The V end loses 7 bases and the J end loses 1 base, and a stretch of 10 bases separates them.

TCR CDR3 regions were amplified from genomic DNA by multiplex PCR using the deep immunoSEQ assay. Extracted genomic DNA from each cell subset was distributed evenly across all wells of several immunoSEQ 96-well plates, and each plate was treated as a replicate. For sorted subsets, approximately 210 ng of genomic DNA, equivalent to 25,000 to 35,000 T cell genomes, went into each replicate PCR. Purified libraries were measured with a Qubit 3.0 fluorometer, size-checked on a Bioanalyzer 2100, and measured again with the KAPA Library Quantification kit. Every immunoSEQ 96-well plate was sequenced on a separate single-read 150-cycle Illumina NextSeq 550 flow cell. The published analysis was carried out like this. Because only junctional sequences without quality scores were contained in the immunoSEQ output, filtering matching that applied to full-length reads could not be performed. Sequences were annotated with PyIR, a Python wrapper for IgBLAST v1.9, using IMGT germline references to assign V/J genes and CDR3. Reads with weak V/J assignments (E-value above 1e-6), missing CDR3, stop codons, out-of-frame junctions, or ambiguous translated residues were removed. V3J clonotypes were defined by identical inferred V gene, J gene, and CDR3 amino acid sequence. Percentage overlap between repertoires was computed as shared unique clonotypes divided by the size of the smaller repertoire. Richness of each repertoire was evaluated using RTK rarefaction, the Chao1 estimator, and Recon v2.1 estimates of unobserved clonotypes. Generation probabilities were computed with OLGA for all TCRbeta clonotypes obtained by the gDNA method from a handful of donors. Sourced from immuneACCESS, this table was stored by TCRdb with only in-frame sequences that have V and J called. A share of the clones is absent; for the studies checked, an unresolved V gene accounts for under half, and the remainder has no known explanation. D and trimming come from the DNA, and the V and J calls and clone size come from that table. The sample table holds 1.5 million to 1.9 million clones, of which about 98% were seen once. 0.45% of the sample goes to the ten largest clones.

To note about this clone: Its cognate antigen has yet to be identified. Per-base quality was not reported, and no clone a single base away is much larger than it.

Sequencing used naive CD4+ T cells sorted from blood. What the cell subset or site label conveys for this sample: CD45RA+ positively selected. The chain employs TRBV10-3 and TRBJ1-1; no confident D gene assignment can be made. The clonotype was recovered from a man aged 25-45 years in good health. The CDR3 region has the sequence CAIKGQPNTEAFF. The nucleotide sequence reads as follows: TGTGCCATCAAAGGTCAGCCGAACACTGAAGCTTTCTTT.